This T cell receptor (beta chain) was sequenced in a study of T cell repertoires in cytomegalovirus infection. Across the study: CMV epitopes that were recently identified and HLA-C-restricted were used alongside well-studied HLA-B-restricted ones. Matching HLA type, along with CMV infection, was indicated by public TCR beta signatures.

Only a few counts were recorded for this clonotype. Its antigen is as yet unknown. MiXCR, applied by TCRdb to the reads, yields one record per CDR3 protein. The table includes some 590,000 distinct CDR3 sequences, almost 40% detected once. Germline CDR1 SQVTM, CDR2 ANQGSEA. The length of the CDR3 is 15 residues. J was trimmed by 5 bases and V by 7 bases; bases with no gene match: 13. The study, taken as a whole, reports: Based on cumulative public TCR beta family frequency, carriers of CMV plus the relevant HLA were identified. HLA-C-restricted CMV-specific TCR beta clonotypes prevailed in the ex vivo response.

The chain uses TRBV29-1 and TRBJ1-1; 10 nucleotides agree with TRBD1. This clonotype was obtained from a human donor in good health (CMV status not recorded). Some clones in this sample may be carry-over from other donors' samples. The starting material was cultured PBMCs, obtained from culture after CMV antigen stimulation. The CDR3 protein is CSAGVRDRGGTEAFF. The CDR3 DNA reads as TGCAGCGCCGGTGTCCGGGACAGGGGAGGGACTGAAGCTTTCTTT.